This entry lists 8 T cell receptor beta chains sequenced from one sample in a study of blood T cell repertoires in COVID-19. Profiled with immunoSEQ multiplex PCR; TCRdb holds only in-frame clones, not every one. The table shows about 290,000 clones, with about nine tenths occurring only once. Sequencing input: peripheral blood. The receptors were sampled from a woman in her twenties or thirties with COVID-19, enrolled during active disease.

The gene calls are TRBV19 and TRBJ2-7; D may be TRBD1 (6 bases). The CDR3 loop spans 14 amino acids. Per germline, CDR1 LNHDA and CDR2 SQIVND (reference sequence). Trimming stripped 6 bases from V and 5 bases from J, with 17 bases between. CDR3 DNA sequence: TGTGCCAGTAGCTATACAACAGGGATCAACGAGCAGTACTTC. Residues: CASSYTTGINEQYF.

The sample holds one count of this clone. The J gene is TRBJ2-3, the V gene TRBV11-3, with 8 bases lining up with TRBD2. V shed 1 base and J 4 bases; nucleotides not matched to a gene: 10. Germline V gene lookup returns CDR1 SGHNT and CDR2 YENEEA. This CDR3 comprises 17 residues. The CDR3 coding sequence is TGTGCCAGCAGCTTAGGGGAGGTCGGGGGGGCCTCAGATACGCAGTATTTT. This sequence encodes CASSLGEVGGASDTQYF.

The chain has TRBV5-4 and TRBJ1-1; maybe TRBD1 (6 bases). In germline, CDR1 is SGHNT, CDR2 YYREEE (reference sequence). Between the trimmed V and J ends, which lost 3 bases and 2 bases, there was a span of 20 bases. CDR3 length equals 17 residues. The CDR3 DNA is TGTGCCAGCAGCTCCCCAACACCGCTGGGGGCAAACACTGAAGCTTTCTTT. The encoded protein is CASSSPTPLGANTEAFF. Looking up the rest from reference TRBV5-4 and TRBJ1-1 gives the full variable domain: ETGVTQSPTHLIKTRGQQVTLRCSSQSGHNTVSWYQQALGQGPQFIFQYYREEENGRGNFPPRFSGLQFPNYSSELNVNALELDDSALYLCASSSPTPLGANTEAFFGQGTRLTVV.

This chain uses TRBV7-8 with TRBJ2-7; 8 positions agree with TRBD1. The CDR3 totals 14 residues. Unmatched junction bases numbered 7, after V lost 5 bases and J lost 4 bases. From germline, CDR1 is SGHVS and CDR2 FQNEAQ. CDR3 amino acids: CASSVGQGEYEQYF. CDR3 DNA sequence: TGTGCCAGCAGCGTCGGACAGGGAGAGTACGAGCAGTACTTC.

The chain is built from TRBV19 and TRBJ2-7; 8 bases align to TRBD1. V was clipped by 7 bases and J by 6 bases; unmatched bases: 5. Germline CDR1 and CDR2: LNHDA and SQIVND (reference sequence). The CDR3 totals 12 residues. The CDR3 is CASKTGGTEQYF. The CDR3, as DNA: TGTGCCAGTAAAACAGGGGGGACCGAGCAGTACTTC. Complete variable domain (other parts from reference TRBV19 and TRBJ2-7): DGGITQSPKYLFRKEGQNVTLSCEQNLNHDAMYWYRQDPGQGLRLIYYSQIVNDFQKGDIAEGYSVSREKKESFPLTVTSAQKNPTAFYLCASKTGGTEQYFGPGTRLTVT.

A few counts support this clone. The V call is TRBV28, the J call TRBJ1-1; no reliable D call. V dropped 6 bases and J dropped 3 bases, with 8 bases sitting between them. The CDR3 covers 12 residues. Germline loops: CDR1 MDHEN, CDR2 SYDVKM. CDR3 sequence: CASRIPDTEAFF. CDR3 DNA sequence: TGTGCCAGCAGAATCCCGGACACTGAAGCTTTCTTT.

The rearrangement joins TRBV5-6 to TRBJ1-5; TRBD1 agrees at 7 bases. The V segment lost 4 bases and the J segment 9 bases; nucleotides outside the gene matches: 7. From germline, CDR1 is SGHDT and CDR2 YYEEEE. The CDR3 length is 13 residues. The CDR3 bases are TGTGCCAGCAGCGTGACAGGGATTGGGCCCCAGCATTTT. It yields the protein CASSVTGIGPQHF.

V and J are TRBV19 and TRBJ1-1, with D possibly matching TRBD1 (6 bases). With 3 bases removed from V and 3 bases from J, the gap between germline ends came to 11 bases. The CDR3 is 14 amino acids. Germline V CDR1 and CDR2: LNHDA, SQIVND (reference sequence). The CDR3 nucleotides are TGTGCCAGTAGTATTAGGGGGGGGGACACTGAAGCTTTCTTT. It is translated as CASSIRGGDTEAFF.